The clone carrying this T cell receptor (beta chain) was observed a handful of times. The immunoSEQ assay was v3.0, run at survey level. The assay was immunoSEQ multiplex PCR, and TCRdb's table has in-frame clones only and misses some. The sample gives 30,000 to 35,000 clones, approximately 83% of which show up once; 7.9% is in the top ten. The record originates from a study of long-term antiretroviral therapy in people with HIV. CDR1 is LNHDA, CDR2 SQIVND, per germline (reference sequence). V shed 2 bases and J shed 9 bases, with 11 bases lying between them. The CDR3 spans 14 residues. The material was unsorted PBMCs, obtained 0.4 years before starting antiretroviral therapy. The chain is built from TRBV19 and TRBJ1-6; weak D call: TRBD1 (5 bases). The sequence was obtained from a man younger than 30 with HIV. CDR3 in amino acids: CASSISQGASPLHF. The CDR3 coding sequence is TGTGCCAGTAGTATATCGCAGGGAGCTTCACCCCTCCACTTT. Full variable domain (outside the CDR3, taken from reference TRBV19 and TRBJ1-6): DGGITQSPKYLFRKEGQNVTLSCEQNLNHDAMYWYRQDPGQGLRLIYYSQIVNDFQKGDIAEGYSVSREKKESFPLTVTSAQKNPTAFYLCASSISQGASPLHFGNGTRLTVT.